These T cell receptor beta chains were read from a single sample in a study of vaccination and CD4 T cells after COVID-19. Their cognate antigens are unknown. MiXCR, run by TCRdb on the PCR reads, gives a single entry per CDR3 protein. In the table there are under 20,000 distinct CDR3 sequences, about 67% of which are singletons. Source material: CD4+ T cells from blood, cultured in vitro. The source is a human donor who had recovered from COVID-19. Both conserved end residues are part of each CDR3. The order of the fields is CDR3 protein, CDR3 DNA, clone size, V gene, D gene, J gene. A D gene is named only where the DNA matches it firmly. Not every row has a clone size; where given, it reads once, few, many or a size class.

CDR3aa: CASSLNRGANYGYTF
CDR3nt: TGTGCCAGCAGTTTAAATCGGGGGGCGAACTATGGCTACACCTTC
abundance: few
v_gene: TRBV27
d_gene: NA
j_gene: TRBJ1-2

CDR3aa: CASSLHKSDTQYF
CDR3nt: TGTGCCAGCAGTTTGCACAAATCAGATACGCAGTATTTT
abundance: NA
v_gene: TRBV27
d_gene: NA
j_gene: TRBJ2-3

CDR3aa: CATSPPLGTEQYF
CDR3nt: TGTGCCACCAGCCCACCCTTGGGGACCGAGCAGTACTTC
abundance: NA
v_gene: TRBV24-1
d_gene: NA
j_gene: TRBJ2-7

CDR3aa: CASSITGEGGYTF
CDR3nt: TGTGCCAGCAGCATTACAGGGGAAGGTGGCTACACCTTC
abundance: NA
v_gene: TRBV7-9
d_gene: TRBD1
j_gene: TRBJ1-2

CDR3aa: CASRIGGYNEQFF
CDR3nt: TGTGCCAGCAGGATCGGAGGGTACAATGAGCAGTTCTTC
abundance: NA
v_gene: TRBV6-2/TRBV6-3
d_gene: NA
j_gene: TRBJ2-1

CDR3aa: CASSLAVTEGNQPQHF
CDR3nt: TGTGCCAGCAGCTTAGCAGTGACAGAAGGTAATCAGCCCCAGCATTTT
abundance: NA
v_gene: TRBV7-2
d_gene: NA
j_gene: TRBJ1-5

CDR3aa: CATSDLQFGAATGELFF
CDR3nt: TGTGCCACCAGTGATTTGCAATTCGGGGCTGCGACCGGGGAGCTGTTTTTT
abundance: NA
v_gene: TRBV24-1
d_gene: NA
j_gene: TRBJ2-2

CDR3aa: CASSTWAGQGTNQPQHF
CDR3nt: TGTGCCAGCAGTACATGGGCGGGACAGGGCACCAATCAGCCCCAGCATTTT
abundance: few
v_gene: TRBV6-1
d_gene: TRBD1
j_gene: TRBJ1-5

CDR3aa: CASRRTGRQETQYF
CDR3nt: TGTGCCAGCAGGCGGACAGGGAGGCAAGAGACCCAGTACTTC
abundance: NA
v_gene: TRBV6-2/TRBV6-3
d_gene: TRBD1
j_gene: TRBJ2-5

CDR3aa: CASSLFVAGTKETQYF
CDR3nt: TGTGCCAGCAGTTTATTTGTAGCGGGAACCAAAGAGACCCAGTACTTC
abundance: NA
v_gene: TRBV28
d_gene: TRBD2
j_gene: TRBJ2-5

CDR3aa: CASKPSWPAERPQHF
CDR3nt: TGTGCCAGCAAACCCTCGTGGCCCGCAGAACGGCCCCAGCATTTT
abundance: NA
v_gene: TRBV28
d_gene: NA
j_gene: TRBJ1-5

CDR3aa: CSAIHSGSPRYEQYF
CDR3nt: TGCAGTGCTATCCACAGCGGGAGCCCCCGCTACGAGCAGTACTTC
abundance: NA
v_gene: TRBV20-1
d_gene: TRBD2
j_gene: TRBJ2-7

CDR3aa: CASRGRNEKLFF
CDR3nt: TGTGCCAGCCGGGGAAGGAATGAAAAACTGTTTTTT
abundance: few
v_gene: TRBV28
d_gene: NA
j_gene: TRBJ1-4

CDR3aa: CATSSPGQGGNTIYF
CDR3nt: TGTGCCACCAGCAGCCCGGGACAGGGAGGAAACACCATATATTTT
abundance: NA
v_gene: TRBV15
d_gene: TRBD1
j_gene: TRBJ1-3

CDR3aa: CASSMFRVRGAFF
CDR3nt: TGTGCCAGTAGTATGTTCCGGGTTCGAGGAGCTTTCTTT
abundance: NA
v_gene: TRBV19
d_gene: NA
j_gene: TRBJ1-1

CDR3aa: CASSYDRGSSPLHF
CDR3nt: TGTGCCAGCAGTTACGACAGGGGTAGTTCACCCCTCCACTTT
abundance: few
v_gene: TRBV6-5
d_gene: TRBD1
j_gene: TRBJ1-6

CDR3aa: CASSRFADARYNEQFF
CDR3nt: TGTGCCAGCAGTCGGTTCGCGGACGCCAGATACAATGAGCAGTTCTTC
abundance: NA
v_gene: TRBV27
d_gene: NA
j_gene: TRBJ2-1

CDR3aa: CSAREWAGAEAFF
CDR3nt: TGCAGTGCTAGAGAGTGGGCGGGGGCTGAAGCTTTCTTT
abundance: NA
v_gene: TRBV20-1
d_gene: NA
j_gene: TRBJ1-1

CDR3aa: CASSPLVHGYTF
CDR3nt: TGTGCCAGCAGTCCCCTCGTCCATGGCTACACCTTC
abundance: NA
v_gene: TRBV6-1
d_gene: NA
j_gene: TRBJ1-2

CDR3aa: CASSSAGFGNQPQHF
CDR3nt: TGTGCCAGTAGTTCGGCGGGGTTCGGCAATCAGCCCCAGCATTTT
abundance: NA
v_gene: TRBV19
d_gene: NA
j_gene: TRBJ1-5

CDR3aa: CASKTGLNNEKLFF
CDR3nt: TGTGCCAGTAAGACAGGGCTGAACAATGAAAAACTGTTTTTT
abundance: NA
v_gene: TRBV7-2
d_gene: TRBD1
j_gene: TRBJ1-4

CDR3aa: CASSLGVSQNEKLFF
CDR3nt: TGTGCCAGCAGCTTAGGTGTCAGCCAAAATGAAAAACTGTTTTTT
abundance: NA
v_gene: TRBV7-9
d_gene: NA
j_gene: TRBJ1-4

CDR3aa: CASAGKADSPLHF
CDR3nt: TGCGCCAGCGCCGGGAAAGCAGATTCACCCCTCCACTTT
abundance: NA
v_gene: TRBV10-1
d_gene: NA
j_gene: TRBJ1-6

CDR3aa: CASSLGGNNQPQHF
CDR3nt: TGTGCCAGCAGCTTAGGGGGGAATAATCAGCCCCAGCATTTT
abundance: NA
v_gene: TRBV5-8
d_gene: NA
j_gene: TRBJ1-5

CDR3aa: CASSKTRTANNQPQHF
CDR3nt: TGTGCCAGTAGCAAAACACGGACAGCTAACAATCAGCCCCAGCATTTT
abundance: NA
v_gene: TRBV19
d_gene: NA
j_gene: TRBJ1-5

CDR3aa: CASRSQGARSQPQHF
CDR3nt: TGTGCCAGCAGGTCTCAGGGGGCGCGCAGTCAGCCCCAGCATTTT
abundance: NA
v_gene: TRBV2
d_gene: TRBD1
j_gene: TRBJ1-5

CDR3aa: CASSPSYLSTDTQYF
CDR3nt: TGTGCCAGCAGCCCCTCCTACCTTAGCACAGATACGCAGTATTTT
abundance: medium-sized
v_gene: TRBV7-2
d_gene: NA
j_gene: TRBJ2-3

CDR3aa: CASSEGTLDNEQFF
CDR3nt: TGCGCCAGCAGCGAAGGGACACTAGACAATGAGCAGTTCTTC
abundance: NA
v_gene: TRBV4-3
d_gene: NA
j_gene: TRBJ2-1

CDR3aa: CSARDRPSGNNEQYF
CDR3nt: TGCAGTGCTAGAGATAGGCCTAGCGGGAATAACGAGCAGTACTTC
abundance: NA
v_gene: TRBV20-1
d_gene: TRBD2
j_gene: TRBJ2-7

CDR3aa: CASSSSGPPYEQYF
CDR3nt: TGCGCCAGCAGCTCCTCGGGACCGCCCTACGAGCAGTACTTC
abundance: few
v_gene: TRBV5-1
d_gene: NA
j_gene: TRBJ2-7

CDR3aa: CSARAPSAGSGDTQYF
CDR3nt: TGCAGTGCTAGAGCCCCTTCGGCGGGTTCGGGCGATACGCAGTATTTT
abundance: NA
v_gene: TRBV20-1
d_gene: NA
j_gene: TRBJ2-3

CDR3aa: CASSLGGRPTEAFF
CDR3nt: TGTGCCAGCAGCTTAGGTGGCAGGCCCACTGAAGCTTTCTTT
abundance: NA
v_gene: TRBV7-2
d_gene: NA
j_gene: TRBJ1-1

CDR3aa: CASSTSGRVNEQFF
CDR3nt: TGTGCCAGCAGCACTAGCGGGAGGGTCAATGAGCAGTTCTTC
abundance: NA
v_gene: TRBV21-1
d_gene: NA
j_gene: TRBJ2-1

CDR3aa: CASSLGLDRGLGQPQHF
CDR3nt: TGTGCCAGCAGCTTAGGTCTGGACAGGGGATTGGGTCAGCCCCAGCATTTT
abundance: NA
v_gene: TRBV7-2
d_gene: TRBD1
j_gene: TRBJ1-5

CDR3aa: CASSPGTSGNTIYF
CDR3nt: TGTGCCAGCAGCCCCGGGACCAGTGGAAACACCATATATTTT
abundance: few
v_gene: TRBV6-2/TRBV6-3
d_gene: NA
j_gene: TRBJ1-3

CDR3aa: CASNLPMNTEAFF
CDR3nt: TGTGCCAGCAACCTACCCATGAACACTGAAGCTTTCTTT
abundance: NA
v_gene: TRBV28
d_gene: NA
j_gene: TRBJ1-1

CDR3aa: CASIQGTPRRGEQYF
CDR3nt: TGTGCCAGCATCCAAGGGACCCCCCGGAGAGGCGAGCAGTACTTC
abundance: NA
v_gene: TRBV21-1
d_gene: NA
j_gene: TRBJ2-7

CDR3aa: CASSPVWGGEKLFF
CDR3nt: TGTGCCAGCAGCCCCGTCTGGGGAGGTGAAAAACTGTTTTTT
abundance: NA
v_gene: TRBV7-9
d_gene: NA
j_gene: TRBJ1-4

CDR3aa: CASSQVRLAGGSSYEQYF
CDR3nt: TGTGCCAGCAGCCAAGTCCGACTAGCGGGAGGTTCTTCCTACGAGCAGTACTTC
abundance: NA
v_gene: TRBV4-2
d_gene: TRBD2
j_gene: TRBJ2-7

CDR3aa: CSVPGQRDNEQFF
CDR3nt: TGCAGCGTTCCGGGACAGAGAGACAATGAGCAGTTCTTC
abundance: NA
v_gene: TRBV20-1
d_gene: TRBD1
j_gene: TRBJ2-1

CDR3aa: CAGTGPGNTGELFF
CDR3nt: TGTGCCGGTACGGGGCCCGGGAACACCGGGGAGCTGTTTTTT
abundance: NA
v_gene: TRBV7-2
d_gene: NA
j_gene: TRBJ2-2

CDR3aa: CSARDGEHLSGNTIYF
CDR3nt: TGCAGTGCTAGAGACGGTGAACACCTCTCTGGAAACACCATATATTTT
abundance: NA
v_gene: TRBV20-1
d_gene: NA
j_gene: TRBJ1-3

CDR3aa: CASERQDSYEQYF
CDR3nt: TGTGCCAGCGAGAGACAGGACTCCTACGAGCAGTACTTC
abundance: once
v_gene: TRBV6-2/TRBV6-3
d_gene: NA
j_gene: TRBJ2-7

CDR3aa: CSARALQGQGTQYF
CDR3nt: TGCAGTGCTAGAGCCCTCCAGGGGCAAGGGACCCAGTACTTC
abundance: NA
v_gene: TRBV20-1
d_gene: NA
j_gene: TRBJ2-5

CDR3aa: CSAYRAIMRKLFF
CDR3nt: TGCAGTGCTTACAGGGCTATAATGAGGAAACTGTTTTTT
abundance: NA
v_gene: TRBV20-1
d_gene: NA
j_gene: TRBJ1-4

CDR3aa: CSASRTGRKSNQPQHF
CDR3nt: TGCAGTGCTAGCCGGACAGGGAGGAAAAGCAATCAGCCCCAGCATTTT
abundance: NA
v_gene: TRBV20-1
d_gene: TRBD1
j_gene: TRBJ1-5

CDR3aa: CSAPPGQGAGGYTF
CDR3nt: TGCAGTGCGCCCCCGGGACAGGGGGCCGGTGGCTACACCTTC
abundance: once
v_gene: TRBV20-1
d_gene: TRBD1
j_gene: TRBJ1-2

CDR3aa: CATSREALLGGETQYF
CDR3nt: TGTGCCACCAGCAGAGAGGCATTGTTGGGAGGGGAGACCCAGTACTTC
abundance: NA
v_gene: TRBV15
d_gene: TRBD2
j_gene: TRBJ2-5

CDR3aa: CASSPRGDQGANVLTF
CDR3nt: TGTGCCAGCAGCCCGCGGGGGGATCAAGGGGCCAACGTCCTGACTTTC
abundance: NA
v_gene: TRBV11-1
d_gene: TRBD2
j_gene: TRBJ2-6

CDR3aa: CASSSRASATEAFF
CDR3nt: TGTGCCAGCAGTTCACGGGCTTCGGCCACTGAAGCTTTCTTT
abundance: NA
v_gene: TRBV6-5
d_gene: NA
j_gene: TRBJ1-1

CDR3aa: CASSSPGRTKETQYF
CDR3nt: TGTGCCAGCAGCTCACCGGGACGGACAAAAGAGACCCAGTACTTC
abundance: NA
v_gene: TRBV21-1
d_gene: NA
j_gene: TRBJ2-5

CDR3aa: CSARRREAGGPGEQFF
CDR3nt: TGCAGTGCTCGACGCCGGGAAGCGGGAGGGCCCGGAGAGCAGTTCTTC
abundance: NA
v_gene: TRBV20-1
d_gene: TRBD2
j_gene: TRBJ2-1

CDR3aa: CSARDRTLGNTEAFF
CDR3nt: TGCAGTGCTAGAGATCGGACGTTAGGGAATACTGAAGCTTTCTTT
abundance: NA
v_gene: TRBV20-1
d_gene: NA
j_gene: TRBJ1-1

CDR3aa: CASSFRDTQYF
CDR3nt: TGTGCCAGCAGCTTTAGGGACACGCAGTATTTT
abundance: NA
v_gene: TRBV7-2
d_gene: NA
j_gene: TRBJ2-3

CDR3aa: CASTDTGGLGGYTF
CDR3nt: TGTGCCAGCACCGACACAGGGGGTCTTGGTGGCTACACCTTC
abundance: few
v_gene: TRBV5-4
d_gene: TRBD1
j_gene: TRBJ1-2

CDR3aa: CSATPGENQPQHF
CDR3nt: TGCAGTGCTACCCCAGGGGAAAATCAGCCCCAGCATTTT
abundance: few
v_gene: TRBV20-1
d_gene: NA
j_gene: TRBJ1-5

CDR3aa: CASSRGDRRNEQFF
CDR3nt: TGTGCCAGTAGCCGGGGGGACAGACGCAATGAGCAGTTCTTC
abundance: NA
v_gene: TRBV19
d_gene: NA
j_gene: TRBJ2-1

CDR3aa: CSVPRQGISETQYF
CDR3nt: TGCAGCGTCCCCCGACAGGGGATATCGGAGACCCAGTACTTC
abundance: NA
v_gene: TRBV29-1
d_gene: TRBD1
j_gene: TRBJ2-5

CDR3aa: CASSSVAGVEETQYF
CDR3nt: TGTGCCAGCAGTTCCGTAGCGGGAGTAGAAGAGACCCAGTACTTC
abundance: NA
v_gene: TRBV27
d_gene: TRBD2
j_gene: TRBJ2-5

CDR3aa: CASRFTGNSPLHF
CDR3nt: TGTGCCAGCAGATTCACAGGGAATTCACCCCTCCACTTT
abundance: NA
v_gene: TRBV27
d_gene: NA
j_gene: TRBJ1-6